A selection of T cell receptor beta chains follows, all from one sample in a study of T cell repertoires in cytomegalovirus infection. One entry per CDR3 protein results from TCRdb running MiXCR on the reads. The sample holds more than 200,000 distinct CDR3 sequences, around 8.7% seen once. Material: PBMCs. These receptors all stem from a human donor in good health (CMV status not recorded). Some clones in this sample may be carry-over from other donors' samples. Both conserved end residues are part of each CDR3. The D gene is left open where the match is weak. Expanded clones get a size class; other rows say once, few or many, or leave the size out.

cdr3_length: 14; j_call: TRBJ1-4; d_call: -; clone_size: many; v_call: TRBV7-6; cdr3_aa: CASSLVSTNEKLFF; cdr3_nt: TGTGCCAGCAGCTTAGTGTCCACTAATGAAAAACTGTTTTTT
cdr3_length: 14; j_call: TRBJ2-7; d_call: -; clone_size: -; v_call: TRBV28; cdr3_aa: CASTPTNLPYEQYF; cdr3_nt: TGTGCCAGCACACCCACGAACCTCCCCTACGAGCAGTACTTC
cdr3_length: 12; j_call: TRBJ1-1; d_call: -; clone_size: many; v_call: TRBV6-1; cdr3_aa: CASRQQRNEAFF; cdr3_nt: TGTGCCAGCAGACAGCAAAGAAATGAAGCTTTCTTT
cdr3_length: 15; j_call: TRBJ1-2; d_call: -; clone_size: many; v_call: TRBV12-3/TRBV12-4; cdr3_aa: CASSLRGGPFYGYTF; cdr3_nt: TGTGCCAGCAGTTTACGGGGGGGTCCGTTCTATGGCTACACCTTC
cdr3_length: 15; j_call: TRBJ2-1; d_call: -; clone_size: many; v_call: TRBV7-8; cdr3_aa: CASSLTDSSYNEQFF; cdr3_nt: TGTGCCAGCAGCCTAACGGACAGCTCCTACAATGAGCAGTTCTTC
cdr3_length: 14; j_call: TRBJ2-7; d_call: -; clone_size: -; v_call: TRBV18; cdr3_aa: CASSPAQGNYEQYF; cdr3_nt: TGTGCCAGCTCACCGGCGCAGGGCAACTACGAGCAGTACTTC
cdr3_length: 13; j_call: TRBJ1-1; d_call: TRBD1; clone_size: -; v_call: TRBV30; cdr3_aa: CALEGAMNTEAFF; cdr3_nt: TGTGCCCTGGAGGGGGCGATGAACACTGAAGCTTTCTTT
cdr3_length: 15; j_call: TRBJ1-1; d_call: -; clone_size: many; v_call: TRBV7-9; cdr3_aa: CASSLAPGPAVEAFF; cdr3_nt: TGTGCCAGCAGCTTAGCTCCGGGTCCAGCTGTTGAAGCTTTCTTT
cdr3_length: 16; j_call: TRBJ2-5; d_call: -; clone_size: -; v_call: TRBV6-2/TRBV6-3; cdr3_aa: CASSYPPGQRQETQYF; cdr3_nt: TGTGCCAGCAGTTACCCCCCAGGACAGAGGCAAGAGACCCAGTACTTC
cdr3_length: 14; j_call: TRBJ1-5; d_call: TRBD1; clone_size: few; v_call: TRBV6-2/TRBV6-3; cdr3_aa: CASSVQGTNQPQHF; cdr3_nt: TGTGCCAGCAGTGTACAGGGGACAAATCAGCCCCAGCATTTT
cdr3_length: 15; j_call: TRBJ1-2; d_call: TRBD1; clone_size: many; v_call: TRBV7-6; cdr3_aa: CASSLADRGRGGYTF; cdr3_nt: TGTGCCAGCAGCTTGGCCGACAGGGGGCGCGGGGGCTACACCTTC
cdr3_length: 16; j_call: TRBJ1-3; d_call: -; clone_size: few; v_call: TRBV5-1; cdr3_aa: CASSLVGRGDGNTIYF; cdr3_nt: TGCGCCAGCAGCTTGGTCGGCAGGGGTGATGGAAACACCATATATTTT
cdr3_length: 14; j_call: TRBJ1-2; d_call: -; clone_size: -; v_call: TRBV6-2/TRBV6-3; cdr3_aa: CASSLPGTYYGYTF; cdr3_nt: TGTGCCAGCAGTTTACCGGGGACCTACTATGGCTACACCTTC
cdr3_length: 15; j_call: TRBJ2-3; d_call: TRBD2; clone_size: many; v_call: TRBV7-2; cdr3_aa: CASSLNGRGTDTQYF; cdr3_nt: TGTGCCAGCAGCTTAAACGGGAGGGGCACAGATACGCAGTATTTT
cdr3_length: 14; j_call: TRBJ2-7; d_call: TRBD1; clone_size: many; v_call: TRBV7-2; cdr3_aa: CASSLGTGRSEQYF; cdr3_nt: TGTGCCAGCAGCTTAGGGACAGGGCGAAGCGAGCAGTACTTC
cdr3_length: 13; j_call: TRBJ1-5; d_call: -; clone_size: many; v_call: TRBV7-2; cdr3_aa: CASSQTGNQPQHF; cdr3_nt: TGTGCCAGCAGCCAAACAGGAAATCAGCCCCAGCATTTT
cdr3_length: 15; j_call: TRBJ2-3; d_call: -; clone_size: many; v_call: TRBV7-2; cdr3_aa: CASSLAHGVTDTQYF; cdr3_nt: TGTGCCAGCAGCTTAGCGCACGGGGTCACAGATACGCAGTATTTT
cdr3_length: 12; j_call: TRBJ2-3; d_call: -; clone_size: -; v_call: TRBV9; cdr3_aa: CASSFQTDTQYF; cdr3_nt: TGTGCCAGCAGCTTCCAGACAGATACGCAGTATTTT
cdr3_length: 17; j_call: TRBJ2-5; d_call: TRBD2; clone_size: many; v_call: TRBV7-2; cdr3_aa: CASSLGFQRGGQETQYF; cdr3_nt: TGTGCCAGCAGCTTAGGGTTCCAGCGGGGGGGCCAGGAGACCCAGTACTTC
cdr3_length: 14; j_call: TRBJ1-2; d_call: -; clone_size: -; v_call: TRBV29-1; cdr3_aa: CTIYPEGALYGYTF; cdr3_nt: TGCACCATATATCCCGAAGGGGCCCTGTATGGCTACACCTTC
cdr3_length: 15; j_call: TRBJ2-3; d_call: -; clone_size: many; v_call: TRBV7-2; cdr3_aa: CASNLAGGRTDTQYF; cdr3_nt: TGTGCCAGCAACTTGGCGGGCGGACGCACAGATACGCAGTATTTT
cdr3_length: 15; j_call: TRBJ1-2; d_call: -; clone_size: -; v_call: TRBV4-1; cdr3_aa: CASSQEFLGGYGYTF; cdr3_nt: TGCGCCAGCAGCCAAGAGTTCCTGGGGGGCTATGGCTACACCTTC
cdr3_length: 16; j_call: TRBJ2-6; d_call: TRBD1; clone_size: many; v_call: TRBV7-2; cdr3_aa: CASSPRGTAGANVLTF; cdr3_nt: TGTGCCAGCAGCCCGAGAGGGACAGCTGGGGCCAACGTCCTGACTTTC
cdr3_length: 15; j_call: TRBJ1-5; d_call: -; clone_size: few; v_call: TRBV6-5; cdr3_aa: CASSYSSQSNQPQHF; cdr3_nt: TGTGCCAGCAGTTACAGTTCCCAGAGCAATCAGCCCCAGCATTTT
cdr3_length: 16; j_call: TRBJ2-7; d_call: TRBD2; clone_size: -; v_call: TRBV6-6; cdr3_aa: CASRAPGTSGRNEQYF; cdr3_nt: TGTGCCAGCAGGGCCCCCGGGACTAGCGGGAGGAACGAGCAGTACTTC
cdr3_length: 13; j_call: TRBJ2-1; d_call: -; clone_size: many; v_call: TRBV12-3/TRBV12-4; cdr3_aa: CASSSRTHNEQFF; cdr3_nt: TGTGCCAGCAGTTCCCGGACCCACAATGAGCAGTTCTTC
cdr3_length: 13; j_call: TRBJ2-3; d_call: -; clone_size: many; v_call: TRBV14; cdr3_aa: CASSQAIPDTQYF; cdr3_nt: TGTGCCAGCAGCCAAGCCATCCCAGATACGCAGTATTTT
cdr3_length: 13; j_call: TRBJ1-2; d_call: -; clone_size: many; v_call: TRBV28; cdr3_aa: CASSTRGFRGYTF; cdr3_nt: TGTGCCAGCAGTACAAGAGGGTTTAGGGGCTACACCTTC
cdr3_length: 15; j_call: TRBJ1-3; d_call: -; clone_size: many; v_call: TRBV7-2; cdr3_aa: CASSRQGYSGNTIYF; cdr3_nt: TGTGCCAGCAGCCGTCAGGGGTACTCTGGAAACACCATATATTTT
cdr3_length: 14; j_call: TRBJ2-7; d_call: TRBD1; clone_size: -; v_call: TRBV7-9; cdr3_aa: CASRAGTGSYEQYF; cdr3_nt: TGTGCCAGCAGGGCCGGGACAGGATCCTACGAGCAGTACTTC
cdr3_length: 12; j_call: TRBJ2-3; d_call: -; clone_size: many; v_call: TRBV6-1; cdr3_aa: CASTDHTDTQYF; cdr3_nt: TGTGCCAGCACTGACCACACAGATACGCAGTATTTT
cdr3_length: 12; j_call: TRBJ1-5; d_call: -; clone_size: many; v_call: TRBV7-2; cdr3_aa: CASSSGRQPQHF; cdr3_nt: TGTGCCAGCAGCTCAGGTCGTCAGCCCCAGCATTTT
cdr3_length: 12; j_call: TRBJ1-2; d_call: -; clone_size: many; v_call: TRBV7-6; cdr3_aa: CASWEGEAGYTF; cdr3_nt: TGTGCCAGCTGGGAGGGGGAGGCTGGCTACACCTTC
cdr3_length: 12; j_call: TRBJ2-5; d_call: -; clone_size: many; v_call: TRBV7-9; cdr3_aa: CASSPEEETQYF; cdr3_nt: TGTGCCAGCAGCCCTGAGGAGGAGACCCAGTACTTC
cdr3_length: 13; j_call: TRBJ2-1; d_call: -; clone_size: many; v_call: TRBV7-2; cdr3_aa: CASRRPGYNEQFF; cdr3_nt: TGTGCCAGCAGGAGGCCAGGATACAATGAGCAGTTCTTC
cdr3_length: 15; j_call: TRBJ1-1; d_call: -; clone_size: few; v_call: TRBV9; cdr3_aa: CASSVEDRMNTEAFF; cdr3_nt: TGTGCCAGCAGCGTAGAAGACAGGATGAACACTGAAGCTTTCTTT
cdr3_length: 15; j_call: TRBJ2-1; d_call: TRBD2; clone_size: -; v_call: TRBV19; cdr3_aa: CASSIGNSGSNEQFF; cdr3_nt: TGTGCCAGTAGTATAGGAAATAGCGGGAGCAATGAGCAGTTCTTC
cdr3_length: 14; j_call: TRBJ1-5; d_call: -; clone_size: many; v_call: TRBV7-6; cdr3_aa: CASSLYGTQGPQHF; cdr3_nt: TGTGCCAGCAGCTTATACGGGACCCAAGGGCCCCAGCATTTT
cdr3_length: 13; j_call: TRBJ1-5; d_call: -; clone_size: many; v_call: TRBV6-1; cdr3_aa: CASNDAYNQPQHF; cdr3_nt: TGTGCCAGCAACGACGCATACAATCAGCCCCAGCATTTT
cdr3_length: 11; j_call: TRBJ1-2; d_call: TRBD1; clone_size: many; v_call: TRBV28; cdr3_aa: CASSNWDSQTF; cdr3_nt: TGTGCCAGCAGTAACTGGGACAGTCAAACCTTC
cdr3_length: 14; j_call: TRBJ1-5; d_call: -; clone_size: many; v_call: TRBV7-6; cdr3_aa: CASSRTSDSRPQHF; cdr3_nt: TGTGCCAGCAGCCGGACTTCTGACTCGCGGCCCCAGCATTTT
cdr3_length: 17; j_call: TRBJ1-2; d_call: -; clone_size: many; v_call: TRBV7-2; cdr3_aa: CASSRDVSGTFSGGYTF; cdr3_nt: TGTGCCAGCAGCCGCGACGTGTCCGGGACCTTTTCCGGAGGCTACACCTTC
cdr3_length: 13; j_call: TRBJ1-2; d_call: -; clone_size: -; v_call: TRBV23-1; cdr3_aa: CASSLRINYGYTF; cdr3_nt: TGCGCCAGCAGTCTTCGGATCAACTATGGCTACACCTTC
cdr3_length: 13; j_call: TRBJ1-2; d_call: -; clone_size: many; v_call: TRBV2; cdr3_aa: CASSEAPVYGYTF; cdr3_nt: TGTGCCAGCAGTGAAGCGCCAGTTTACGGCTACACCTTC
cdr3_length: 14; j_call: TRBJ1-1; d_call: -; clone_size: -; v_call: TRBV4-2; cdr3_aa: CASSHVTKNTEAFF; cdr3_nt: TGTGCCAGCAGCCACGTGACCAAGAACACTGAAGCTTTCTTT
cdr3_length: 14; j_call: TRBJ2-3; d_call: TRBD2; clone_size: many; v_call: TRBV7-2; cdr3_aa: CASSYGGGADTQYF; cdr3_nt: TGTGCCAGCAGCTACGGCGGGGGTGCAGATACGCAGTATTTT
cdr3_length: 15; j_call: TRBJ2-1; d_call: TRBD2; clone_size: many; v_call: TRBV7-8; cdr3_aa: CASSLTLAGGDEQFF; cdr3_nt: TGTGCCAGCAGCCTAACACTAGCGGGGGGAGATGAGCAGTTCTTC
cdr3_length: 15; j_call: TRBJ2-1; d_call: -; clone_size: many; v_call: TRBV30; cdr3_aa: CAWSTPHGANNEQFF; cdr3_nt: TGTGCCTGGAGCACGCCACACGGGGCAAACAATGAGCAGTTCTTC